This TCR beta chain was profiled in a study of a mutant IDH1 vaccine in newly diagnosed glioma (dated by TCRdb to the early 2020s). Looking at the study overall: Vaccination started 4-6 weeks after radiotherapy alone, or was given together with temozolomide cycles in the groups whose treatment included chemotherapy. The roughly 34 treated patients were roughly 60% male and 37.5% female, with a mean age of 40.4 years. Before enrollment, most patients had been given radiochemotherapy with temozolomide as standard therapy, while the rest had received either radiotherapy alone or temozolomide alone. Visit V12 was the week-35 safety follow-up and visit V13 was the week-47 end of study. Peripheral blood samples were drawn at six visits, namely V03 (baseline), V05, V07, V10, V12 and V13. Longitudinal TCRB deep sequencing was done for some 25 treated patients, wherever samples were available for exploratory analyses. Overall results and qualifications from the work: The authors noted that analyses of patient blood samples could not be reproduced because of sample limitations. Selection of PBMC samples for TCRB deep sequencing was based on availability. Changes in the top peripheral T cell clonotypes picked up by TCRB sequencing did not appear to be linked to pseudoprogression. Vaccine-induced immune responses across multiple MHC alleles were detected in around 92% of patients.

V lost 0 bases and J lost 6 bases; the stretch between them is 18 bases long. Its CDR3 holds 17 amino acids, cysteine through phenylalanine. Here the CDR3 DNA is all that survives: 51 bases in frame from base 1. CDR1 and CDR2 were assigned from the germline V gene as LGHNA and YSLEER. Relative to its sample, this clone is medium-sized (0.01 to 0.1%). There is no known antigen for this receptor. Base-call qualities are not available, and no considerably larger clone is one nucleotide away. Explained via the paper, the time point label denotes: week 35, safety follow-up. Each vaccine dose, consisting of 300 ug of a 20-mer mutant IDH1 peptide in Montanide, was administered subcutaneously with topical imiquimod. Across visits V03 through V10, patients got a total of eight vaccinations, given in weeks 1, 3, 5, 7, 11, 15, 19 and 23. Newly diagnosed WHO grade 3 or 4 IDH1-mutant astrocytomas showing loss of nuclear ATRX were present in the donors. The samples were drawn from NOA16, a multicentre, single-arm, open-label phase I trial in Germany that tested a mutant IDH1 peptide vaccine in humans for the first time. The DNeasy Blood and Tissue Kit was used to extract genomic DNA from EDTA blood for TCRB sequencing.

Libraries were made using the immunoSEQ multiplex PCR assay. Following the manufacturer's protocol, the hsTCRB Kit was used to amplify rearranged TCR beta chain sequences. TCRB libraries were sequenced on an Illumina MiSeq. In the paper's pipeline: The proprietary platform of the kit vendor was used for demultiplexing, trimming and gene mapping. This immuneACCESS table, as held by TCRdb, lists in-frame sequences with V and J called but not all clones. Of the missing ones, under half trace to an unresolved V gene in checked studies; the others have no known cause. V and J calls and clone size are given by that table; D and trimming were obtained from the DNA. The sample has tens of thousands of clones on record, approximately 81% of them singletons. The ten largest clones add up to more than 10% of the sample.

The rearrangement joined TRBV4-3 to TRBJ2-1; TRBD2 is possibly the D segment (5 matching bases). The source is a man younger than 30 with glioma. Sequenced material: PBMCs, taken from a glioma patient whose treatment included an IDH1 peptide vaccine. In nucleotides, the sequence is TGCGCCAGCAGCCAAGATCCCTTCTCCGGGGTAAGCAATGAGCAGTTCTTC. The encoded protein is CASSQDPFSGVSNEQFF.